The source of this T cell receptor beta chain is a study of blood T cell repertoires in COVID-19 (dated by TCRdb to 2020 to 2022). Turning to the overall study: Samples from collaborators originated in the United States, Italy and Spain and spanned both the acute and convalescent phases of COVID-19. The material from the prospective study consisted of cDNA or gDNA derived from T cells, B-cell-depleted T cells, or PBMCs. Subjects who had been exposed to COVID-19, were actively infected with it, or had recovered from it provided the deeply sampled blood TCRbeta repertoires that made up the dataset. The repertoires were released in a freely available public database intended as a resource for research on the immune response to SARS-CoV-2. The samples were drawn from two sources: the first 160 participants of the ongoing ImmuneRACE study, and about 1,300 subjects contributed by 6 global collaborators. A de-identified subject ID, COVID-19 status, age in years and sex were almost always included in the sample metadata. Where HLA class I and class II types were available, the types were taken from metadata supplied by the sample provider, not from assay-based typing.

Each collaborating institution followed its own protocols to collect whole blood in K2EDTA tubes. For TCRbeta analysis, collaborators shipped samples in one of three forms: frozen whole blood, isolated PBMCs, or DNA extracted from either of those sample types. For this clone: It has no known antigen specificity. No qualities accompany the bases; no much larger clone lies one base away.

TCRbeta CDR3 regions were amplified from genomic DNA by means of the immunoSEQ Assay, a bias-controlled multiplex PCR. On the authors' methods: The number of nucleated cells in each sample was estimated from the amplification of reference gene primers within the assay. Sequence reads were collapsed and filtered to measure the absolute abundance of every unique TCRbeta CDR3 rearrangement. For each sample, productive Simpson clonality was calculated as the square root of Simpson's diversity index across productive rearrangements. This immuneACCESS table, as held by TCRdb, lists in-frame sequences with V and J called but not all clones. Of the missing ones, under half trace to an unresolved V gene in checked studies; the others have no known cause. The V and J calls and clone size were taken over from that table, and D and trimming were inferred from the DNA. The sample contains approximately 230,000 clones, about 86% of them found a single time. About 8.9% of the sample comes from the top ten.

The germline V gene yields MDHEN for CDR1 and SYDVKM for CDR2. Relative to germline, V is 7 bases shorter and J is 4 bases shorter, with 17 bases between their ends. Its CDR3 holds 15 amino acids, cysteine through phenylalanine. The retained sequence is limited to the CDR3, 45 bases, with the frame set at the first base. Beyond this particular receptor, the publication reports: The quantity of clinical and demographic metadata differed by source and by participant and was supplied without curation.

Sequences were obtained from peripheral blood. The source is a man older than 75 with acute or convalescent COVID-19. The rearrangement combines TRBV28 with TRBJ1-5, with the D gene uncertain. CDR3 region: CASNSMRGMNQPQHF. The nucleotides read TGTGCCAGCAATTCCATGAGAGGGATGAATCAGCCCCAGCATTTT. Outside the CDR3, residues come from the reference TRBV28 and TRBJ1-5 proteins, so the full variable domain is: DVKVTQSSRYLVKRTGEKVFLECVQDMDHENMFWYRQDPGLGLRLIYFSYDVKMKEKGDIPEGYSVSREKKERFSLILESASTNQTSMYLCASNSMRGMNQPQHFGDGTRLSIL.